Below, 12 T cell receptor beta chains from the same sample are listed, as sequenced in a study of Ad26.COV2.S vaccination and SARS-CoV-2 variants. Indicated treatment: 15 to 20 received Ad26.COV2.S at low or high dose, single or two shots; about 5 received placebo; per-sample allocation not given. Day 63 following the first vaccine or placebo injection was when the samples were taken. TCRdb's copy holds only in-frame clones and misses some; the assay was immunoSEQ multiplex PCR. This table has roughly 320,000 clones, roughly 80% appearing once. This specimen consisted of peripheral blood, obtained in a trial of Ad26.COV2.S vaccine versus placebo. All receptors come from a person aged 18-65 years who received the Ad26.COV2.S COVID-19 vaccine or a placebo.

The rearrangement uses TRBV24-1 and TRBJ1-2; unclear D gene. Germline-derived CDR1 and CDR2 are KGHDR and SFDVKD. V was shortened by 5 bases and J by 8 bases, with 14 bases between the two germline ends. The CDR3 consists of 13 residues. The CDR3 coding sequence is TGTGCCACCAGTGGTGGCAGTAAGATCGGCTACACCTTC. Its translation is CATSGGSKIGYTF.

The chain uses TRBV5-5 and TRBJ1-2; D is uncertain. The germline V gene encodes CDR1 SGHKS and CDR2 YYEKEE (reference sequence). The CDR3 spans 13 residues. Trimming cost V 4 bases and J 5 bases, with 12 bases left between them. The CDR3 reads CASSPRAGYGYTF. The CDR3 coding sequence is TGTGCCAGCAGCCCCCGTGCGGGGTATGGCTACACCTTC. The whole variable domain, filled in from reference TRBV5-5 and TRBJ1-2, reads DAGVTQSPTHLIKTRGQQVTLRCSPISGHKSVSWYQQVLGQGPQFIFQYYEKEERGRGNFPDRFSARQFPNYSSELNVNALLLGDSALYLCASSPRAGYGYTFGSGTRLTVV.

The chain recombines TRBV5-1 with TRBJ1-2, with no clear D. Germline-derived CDR1 and CDR2 are SGHRS and YFSETQ. This CDR3 contains 14 residues. The V gene lost 2 bases and the J gene lost 2 bases, with 10 bases spanning the gap. The CDR3 DNA follows: TGCGCCAGCAGCTTCGAGCCCGTCAACTATGGCTACACCTTC. It yields the protein CASSFEPVNYGYTF.

This sequence joins TRBV9 and TRBJ2-1; TRBD2 might be the D (5 bases). There are 14 residues in the CDR3. Germline CDR1 SGDLS, CDR2 YYNGEE. The V end lost 4 bases, the J end lost 10 bases, and 18 bases lay between the germline ends. The CDR3 region is CASSPDGGPHEQFF. The CDR3 nucleotides are TGTGCCAGCAGCCCGGACGGAGGCCCCCACGAGCAGTTCTTC.

This chain uses TRBV12-3 or TRBV12-4 with TRBJ2-7; 9 nucleotides match TRBD1. After removal of 5 bases from V and 8 bases from J, the junction contained 4 bases not matched to a gene. CDR3 length: 12 residues. The CDR3 loop is CASSPGTGKQYF. CDR3 in DNA: TGTGCCAGCAGTCCCGGGACAGGGAAGCAGTACTTC.

The V call is TRBV29-1, the J call TRBJ1-2; D ambiguous. This CDR3 comprises 14 residues. Per germline, CDR1 SQVTM and CDR2 ANQGSEA. V lost 4 bases, J lost 4 bases, and 16 bases lay in between. The CDR3 reads CSVGGRSASYGYTF. The CDR3 nucleotides read TGCAGCGTTGGAGGCCGGAGCGCGTCCTATGGCTACACCTTC.

The rearrangement joins TRBV28 to TRBJ2-7; D possibly matches TRBD1 or TRBD2 (5 bases each). Germline lookup yields CDR1 MDHEN and CDR2 SYDVKM. The CDR3 spans 13 residues. V lost 10 bases to trimming and J lost 0 bases, with 13 bases between them. CDR3 nucleotides: TGTGCCACCGAGAGGGGTCGCTCCTACGAGCAGTACTTC. Protein: CATERGRSYEQYF.

The chain has TRBV7-2 and TRBJ2-3; 12 positions match TRBD2. J lost 4 bases, V lost 5 bases, and 4 bases had no gene match. Per germline, CDR1 SGHTA and CDR2 FQGNSA. The length of the CDR3 is 15 residues. CDR3 nucleotide sequence: TGTGCCAGCAGCCGTCCTAGCGGGGGGGCAGATACGCAGTATTTT. Translation gives CASSRPSGGADTQYF.

This clone was detected only a few times. The chain has TRBV5-1 and TRBJ2-7, with no clear D. CDR3 length: 13 residues. Germline CDR1 SGHRS, CDR2 YFSETQ. With 1 base removed from V and 2 bases from J, the gap between germline ends came to 7 bases. CDR3 in DNA: TGCGCCAGCAGCTTGCTGGGCCCCTACGAGCAGTACTTC. It encodes CASSLLGPYEQYF.

The chain uses TRBV11-2 and TRBJ2-7; D may be TRBD1 (5 bases). The CDR3 runs 14 residues. Germline CDR1 and CDR2: SGHAT and FQNNGV. V lost 0 bases to trimming and J lost 2 bases, with 8 bases between them. The CDR3 loop reads CASSLEAGTYEQYF. As DNA, the CDR3 is TGTGCCAGCAGCTTAGAGGCAGGGACCTACGAGCAGTACTTC. The variable domain in full, with the rest retrieved from reference TRBV11-2 and TRBJ2-7, is EAGVAQSPRYKIIEKRQSVAFWCNPISGHATLYWYQQILGQGPKLLIQFQNNGVVDDSQLPKDRFSAERLKGVDSTLKIQPAKLEDSAVYLCASSLEAGTYEQYFGPGTRLTVT.

CDR3 sequence reads: CASSSRTLSEETQYF. CDR3 DNA: TGTGCCAGCAGCAGCCGGACACTTTCGGAAGAGACCCAGTACTTC. The chain uses TRBV21-1 and TRBJ2-5; the table names TRBD1, a call not compared with the DNA. TRBV21-1 is described as a pseudogene. CDR3 size: 15 residues.

The chain combines TRBV19 with TRBJ2-7; D is possibly TRBD1 (6 bases). This CDR3 region has 13 residues. The V end was cut by 5 bases, the J end by 3 bases, with 11 bases between. Germline lookup yields CDR1 LNHDA and CDR2 SQIVND (reference sequence). CDR3 nucleotides: TGTGCCAGTAGTCCCGGACAGTTCTACGAGCAGTACTTC. It specifies CASSPGQFYEQYF.